This entry is about one TCR beta chain. A few counts support this clonotype. The antigen it recognizes is unknown. Within one base of it there is no much larger clone, and no base qualities were kept. According to the study, the label for this sample's time point signals: newly diagnosed GD, antithyroid drugs for less than 3 months. For both TCR sequencing and RNA sequencing, RNA was extracted from PBMCs using TRIzol. Graves' disease was diagnosed according to American Thyroid Association guidelines. Patients were recruited from an endocrinology department in Xi'an, China. Each patient gave 7.5 to 10 milliliters of peripheral blood, collected in an EDTA anticoagulant tube. Ficoll Paque Plus density gradient separation was used to isolate PBMCs, and no additional T cell sorting was done. An Agilent 2100 Bioanalyzer and agarose gel were used to assess RNA quality, and a NanoDrop 2000 was used to measure RNA concentration.

The source of the sample is a study of regulatory T cells in long-lasting Graves disease (dated by TCRdb to 2020 to 2022). In the study overall: Newly diagnosed Graves' disease patients had taken antithyroid drugs for less than 3 months. This study used TCR sequencing and RNA sequencing of peripheral blood to compare persistent Graves' disease patients against newly diagnosed Graves' disease patients. A total of around 35 samples were covered by TCR sequencing, comprising approximately 13 persistent and roughly 20 newly diagnosed Graves' disease patients. The study took place in China and was registered as a clinical trial.

Points the paper makes about the study in general: Compared with newly diagnosed patients, patients with persistent Graves' disease had lower TCR Shannon entropy and fewer highly expanded clones, which suggests clonal expansion. The authors acknowledged the small sample size as a limitation that may reduce accuracy. Sequencing and analysis were restricted to the TCR beta chain. Because the primary lesion, thyroid tissue, could not be accessed, the study looked at peripheral blood alone. More public clonotypes were shared among persistent patients (under 3,000) than among newly diagnosed patients (966).

Libraries were made using multiplex PCR. Sequencing took place on an Illumina HiSeq 4000. iRepertoire HTBI primers and Arm-PCR amplification of CDR3 regions were used to construct TCR beta libraries. Before sequencing, the PCR products underwent gel purification. Under the source paper's analysis protocol: Across samples, about 63 TRBV and 13 to 15 TRBJ segments were identified and used for gene usage analysis of CDR3 amino acid clonotypes. COPE and FqMerger were used to merge filtered high-quality paired reads into contigs. Contigs were aligned with BLAST to IMGT TRBV, TRBD and TRBJ reference genes, and CDR3 was defined per IMGT. Clonotypes above 0.1% frequency were classified as highly expanded clones. Shannon entropy served as the measure of repertoire diversity, while the Gini coefficient captured V-J evenness. Clonotypes shared by more than one individual were considered public. The public reads were reprocessed in TCRdb via fastp at Q25 and MiXCR, keeping in-frame beta chains. Rows with a matching CDR3 protein are joined into one entry that keeps the most common DNA and genes. The V and J calls and clone size come from TCRdb's table, not from the authors' own analysis. Counted in this sample were about 370,000 distinct CDR3 sequences; roughly 15% of them appeared once. The ten biggest clones cover about 24% of the sample.

Here the sequenced sample was peripheral blood mononuclear cells (PBMCs), taken at new diagnosis, from a patient treated with antithyroid drugs. This clonotype was sampled from a female donor with Graves disease.

The CDR3 reads as follows: CSARRGGGSTEAFF. The DNA reads as follows: TGCAGTGCTAGACGGGGGGGTGGGAGCACTGAAGCTTTCTTT. Recombination connected TRBV20-1 to TRBJ1-1; 5 matching bases give a weak D call of TRBD1. V gives up 2 bases and J gives up 4 bases, and the segment between their germline ends measures 14 bases. The germline V gene (reference sequence) supplies CDR1 DFQATT and CDR2 SNEGSKA. There are 14 amino acids in the CDR3, from cysteine to phenylalanine inclusive. This entry keeps only the CDR3 DNA: 42 bases, framed from base 1.